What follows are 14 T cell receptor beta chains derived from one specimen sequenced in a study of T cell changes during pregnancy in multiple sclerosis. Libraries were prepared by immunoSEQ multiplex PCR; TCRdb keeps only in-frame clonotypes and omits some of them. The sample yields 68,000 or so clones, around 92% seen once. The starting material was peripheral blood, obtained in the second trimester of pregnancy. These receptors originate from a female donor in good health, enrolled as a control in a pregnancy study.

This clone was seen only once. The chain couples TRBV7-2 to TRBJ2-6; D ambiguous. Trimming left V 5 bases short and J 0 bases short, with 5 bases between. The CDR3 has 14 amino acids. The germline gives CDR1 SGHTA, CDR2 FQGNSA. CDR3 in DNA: TGTGCCAGCAGCCGTTTCTCTGGGGCCAACGTCCTGACTTTC. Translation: CASSRFSGANVLTF.

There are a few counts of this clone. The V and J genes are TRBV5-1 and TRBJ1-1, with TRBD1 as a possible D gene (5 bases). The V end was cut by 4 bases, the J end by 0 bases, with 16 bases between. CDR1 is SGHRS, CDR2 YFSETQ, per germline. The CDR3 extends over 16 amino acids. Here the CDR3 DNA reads TGCGCCAGCAGCATGGACCCAGGGCCTTTGAACACTGAAGCTTTCTTT. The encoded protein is CASSMDPGPLNTEAFF.

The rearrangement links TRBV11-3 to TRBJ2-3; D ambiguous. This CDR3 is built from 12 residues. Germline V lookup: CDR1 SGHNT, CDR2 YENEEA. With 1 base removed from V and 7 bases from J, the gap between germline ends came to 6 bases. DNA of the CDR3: TGTGCCAGCAGCTTAGGTCCAAATACGCAGTATTTT. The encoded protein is CASSLGPNTQYF.

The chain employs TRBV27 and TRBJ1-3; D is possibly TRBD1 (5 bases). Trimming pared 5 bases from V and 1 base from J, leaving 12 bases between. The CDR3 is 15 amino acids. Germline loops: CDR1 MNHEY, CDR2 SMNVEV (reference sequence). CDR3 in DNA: TGTGCCAGCAGTCCGCAGGGATCTTCTGGAAACACCATATATTTT. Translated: CASSPQGSSGNTIYF.

The CDR3 DNA follows: TGTGCCAGCAGCAAACCCCCGGGACAGGGGGCAGGTGGGGCCAACGTCCTGACTTTC. Its translation is CASSKPPGQGAGGANVLTF. The gene calls are TRBV21-1 and TRBJ2-6; the D call in the table, TRBD1, was not verified against the DNA. TRBV21-1 corresponds to a pseudogene. The CDR3 runs to 19 residues.

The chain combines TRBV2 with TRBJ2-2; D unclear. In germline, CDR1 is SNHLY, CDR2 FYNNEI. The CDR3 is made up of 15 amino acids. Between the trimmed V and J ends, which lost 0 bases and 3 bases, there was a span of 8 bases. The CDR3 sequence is CASSEAGAYTGELFF. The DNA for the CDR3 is TGTGCCAGCAGTGAAGCAGGAGCCTACACCGGGGAGCTGTTTTTT.

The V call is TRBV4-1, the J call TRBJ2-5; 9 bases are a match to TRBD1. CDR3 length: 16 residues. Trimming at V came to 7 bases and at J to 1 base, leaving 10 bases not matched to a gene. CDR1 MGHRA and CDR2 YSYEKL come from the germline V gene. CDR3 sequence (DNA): TGCGCCAGCACCCAGGGGGGGACAGGGCGCCAAGAGACCCAGTACTTC. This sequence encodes CASTQGGTGRQETQYF.

The CDR3 DNA reads as TGCGCCAGCAGCTTATACAGGGGGTCCTACGAGCAGTACTTC. Translating gives CASSLYRGSYEQYF. The chain employs TRBV5-1 and TRBJ2-7, with TRBD1 matching 8 bases. This CDR3 region has 14 residues. The V gene end was trimmed by 2 bases and the J gene end by 1 base; junction bases not matched to a gene: 2. Germline lookup yields CDR1 SGHRS and CDR2 YFSETQ.

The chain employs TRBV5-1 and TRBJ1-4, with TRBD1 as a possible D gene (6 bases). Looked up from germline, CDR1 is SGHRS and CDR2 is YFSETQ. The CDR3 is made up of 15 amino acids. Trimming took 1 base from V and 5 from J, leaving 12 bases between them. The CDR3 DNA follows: TGCGCCAGCAGCTTGATGGCAGGGGACAATGAAAAACTGTTTTTT. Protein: CASSLMAGDNEKLFF.

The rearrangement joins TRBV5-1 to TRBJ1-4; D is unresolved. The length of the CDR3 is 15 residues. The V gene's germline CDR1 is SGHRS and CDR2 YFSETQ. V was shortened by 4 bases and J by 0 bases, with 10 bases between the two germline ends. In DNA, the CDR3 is TGCGCCAGCAGCACCGACACCGCAACTAATGAAAAACTGTTTTTT. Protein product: CASSTDTATNEKLFF.

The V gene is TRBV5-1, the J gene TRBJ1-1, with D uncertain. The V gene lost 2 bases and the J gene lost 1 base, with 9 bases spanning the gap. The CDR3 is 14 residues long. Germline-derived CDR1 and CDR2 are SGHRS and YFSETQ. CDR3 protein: CASSLEGRNTEAFF. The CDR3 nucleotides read TGCGCCAGCAGCTTAGAGGGTAGGAACACTGAAGCTTTCTTT.

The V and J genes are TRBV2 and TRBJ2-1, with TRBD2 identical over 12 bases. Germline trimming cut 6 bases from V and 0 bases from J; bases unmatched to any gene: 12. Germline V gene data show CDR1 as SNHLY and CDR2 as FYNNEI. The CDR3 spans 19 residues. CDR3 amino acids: CASSVRLAGVLSSYNEQFF. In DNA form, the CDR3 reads TGTGCCAGCAGCGTCAGACTAGCGGGAGTTTTGAGCTCCTACAATGAGCAGTTCTTC.

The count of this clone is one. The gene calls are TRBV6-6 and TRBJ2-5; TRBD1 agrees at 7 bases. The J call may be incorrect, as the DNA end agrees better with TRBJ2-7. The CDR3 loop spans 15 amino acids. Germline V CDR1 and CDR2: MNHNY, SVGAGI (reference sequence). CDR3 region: CASIPGQLSSYEQYF. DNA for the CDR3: TGTGCCAGCATCCCGGGACAGCTAAGCTCCTACGAGCAGTACTTC.

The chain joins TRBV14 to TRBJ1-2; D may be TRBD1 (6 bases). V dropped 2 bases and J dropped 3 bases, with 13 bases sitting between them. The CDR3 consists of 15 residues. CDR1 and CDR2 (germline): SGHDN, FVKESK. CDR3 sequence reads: CASSQFSGADYGYTF. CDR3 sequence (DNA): TGTGCCAGCAGCCAATTTTCAGGGGCGGACTATGGCTACACCTTC. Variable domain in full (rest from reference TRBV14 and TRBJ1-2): EAGVTQFPSHSVIEKGQTVTLRCDPISGHDNLYWYRRVMGKEIKFLLHFVKESKQDESGMPNNRFLAERTGGTYSTLKVQPAELEDSGVYFCASSQFSGADYGYTFGSGTRLTVV.